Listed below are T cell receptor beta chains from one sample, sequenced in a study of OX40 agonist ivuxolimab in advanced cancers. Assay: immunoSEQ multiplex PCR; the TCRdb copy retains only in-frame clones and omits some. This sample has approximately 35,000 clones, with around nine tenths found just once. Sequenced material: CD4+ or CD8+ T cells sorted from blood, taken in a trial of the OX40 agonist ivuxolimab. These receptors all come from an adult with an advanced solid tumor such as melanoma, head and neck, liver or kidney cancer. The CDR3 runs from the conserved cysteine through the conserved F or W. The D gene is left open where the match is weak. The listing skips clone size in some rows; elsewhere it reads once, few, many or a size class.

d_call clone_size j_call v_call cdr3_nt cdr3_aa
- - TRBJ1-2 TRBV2 TGTGCCAGTCCCCTAGGGGTAAACTATGGCTACACCTTC CASPLGVNYGYTF
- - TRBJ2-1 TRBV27 TGTGCCAGCAGCCCCCCCGACAATGAGCAGTTCTTC CASSPPDNEQFF
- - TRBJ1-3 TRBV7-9 TGTGCCAGCAGTCCCGGACATTACTCTGGAAACACCATATATTTT CASSPGHYSGNTIYF
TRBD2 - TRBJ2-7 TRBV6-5 TGTGCCAGACCGCCGGTGAACGGGAGGTACGAGCAGTACTTC CARPPVNGRYEQYF
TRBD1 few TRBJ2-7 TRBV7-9 TGTGCCAGTACCGGGACAGGGGCCTCCTACGAGCAGTACTTC CASTGTGASYEQYF
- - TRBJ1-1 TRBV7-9 TGTGCCAGCAGCTTTGGGTACGAGGAGGGTGTGGCTTTCTTT CASSFGYEEGVAFF
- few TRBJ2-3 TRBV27 TGTGCCAGCAGTTCCCTAGCGGATACGCAGTATTTT CASSSLADTQYF
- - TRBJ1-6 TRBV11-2 TGTGCCAGCAGCCTGTTGTATAATTCACCCCTCCACTTT CASSLLYNSPLHF
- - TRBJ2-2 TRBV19 TGTGCCAGTATGGGGGTGGGGACCGGGGAGCTGTTTTTT CASMGVGTGELFF
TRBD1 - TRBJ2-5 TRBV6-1 TGTGCCAGCAGCTCCGGGACAGGGGCGCAAGAGACCCAGTACTTC CASSSGTGAQETQYF
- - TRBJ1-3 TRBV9 TGTGCCAGCAGCCCCGCCAACTCTGGAAACACCATATATTTT CASSPANSGNTIYF
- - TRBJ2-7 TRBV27 TGTGCCAGCAGCCACGGGTCCTCCTACGAGCAGTACTTC CASSHGSSYEQYF
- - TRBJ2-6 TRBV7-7 TGTGCCAGCAGCATCGAGGTGCCACAAAGTCGGGCCAACGTCCTGACTTTC CASSIEVPQSRANVLTF
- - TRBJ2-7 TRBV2 TGTGCCAGCAGTGAAAGCGCTGGCTCCTACGAGCAGTACTTC CASSESAGSYEQYF
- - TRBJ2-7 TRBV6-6 TGTGCCAGCAGTTACAGCGCCGGGTTCCCCTACGAGCAGTACTTC CASSYSAGFPYEQYF
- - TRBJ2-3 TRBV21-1 TGTGCCAGCAGGTTCAGGTTGGATACGCAGTATTTT CASRFRLDTQYF
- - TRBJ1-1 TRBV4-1 TGCGCCAGCAGCCAAGTTGAGGCAGACAACACTGAAGCTTTCTTT CASSQVEADNTEAFF
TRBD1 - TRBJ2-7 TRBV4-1 TGCGCCAGCAGCCAATCGCCGGGACAGATCTACGAGCAGTACTTC CASSQSPGQIYEQYF
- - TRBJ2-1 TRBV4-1 TGCGCCAGCAGCCAAGAGGAGGCAGGGGAGCAGTTCTTC CASSQEEAGEQFF
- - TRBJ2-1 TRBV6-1 TGTGCCAGCAGTGAGGGCAGGGTTCAACGTAATGAGCAGTTCTTC CASSEGRVQRNEQFF
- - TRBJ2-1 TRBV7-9 TGTGCCAGCAGCTTAGATGCTACCTGGGATGAGCAGTTCTTC CASSLDATWDEQFF
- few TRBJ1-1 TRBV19 TGTGCCAGTAGTATGTCGGGGTTCACTGAAGCTTTCTTT CASSMSGFTEAFF
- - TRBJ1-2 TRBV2 TGTGCCAGCAGTGATAGCGGGGCAGGCTATGGCTACACCTTC CASSDSGAGYGYTF
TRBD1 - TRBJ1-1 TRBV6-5 TGTGCCAGCAGTCAGGGGGCATGGACTGAAGCTTTCTTT CASSQGAWTEAFF
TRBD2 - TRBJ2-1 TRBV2 TGTGCCAGCTCCTCAACAACGGCGGGGGGGCCGGTCTTC CASSSTTAGGPVF
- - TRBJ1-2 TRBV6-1 TGTGCCAGCAGTGAAGCTGGGAAGTGGTCAGGCTACACCTTC CASSEAGKWSGYTF
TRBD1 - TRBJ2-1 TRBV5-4 TGTGCCAGCAGCTCCGACAGGGCTTACTACAATGAGCAGTTCTTC CASSSDRAYYNEQFF
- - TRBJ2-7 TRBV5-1 TGCGCCAGCAGCCCTACCGGGACGGTGGCTTTCGAGCAGTACTTC CASSPTGTVAFEQYF
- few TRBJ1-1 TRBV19 TGTGCCAGTAATCTAGGGAACACTGAAGCTTTCTTT CASNLGNTEAFF
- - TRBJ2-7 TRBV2 TGTGCCAGCATGACGGGCCTTACCTACGAGCAGTACTTC CASMTGLTYEQYF
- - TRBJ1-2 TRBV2 TGTGCCAGCAGTGAGGACAGCCTTTACTATGGCTACACCTTC CASSEDSLYYGYTF
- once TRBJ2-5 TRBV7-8 TGTGCCAGCAGCTTTGCGGGGGCCCGCGACCTTGTGTACCAAGAGACCCAGTACTTC CASSFAGARDLVYQETQYF
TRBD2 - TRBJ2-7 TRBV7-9 TGTGCCAGCAGTGGCGGGGGGGTCTACGAGCAGTACTTC CASSGGGVYEQYF
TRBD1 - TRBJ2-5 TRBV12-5 TGTGCTAGTGGTTTGGCAGGGGGCAGGGAGACCCAGTACTTC CASGLAGGRETQYF
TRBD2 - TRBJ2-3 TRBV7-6 TGTGCCAGCACAGTAGCGGGTTCGGGCACAGATACGCAGTATTTT CASTVAGSGTDTQYF
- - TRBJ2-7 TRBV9 TGTGCCAGCAGCGTGGCAGGACCATCCTACGAGCAGTACTTC CASSVAGPSYEQYF
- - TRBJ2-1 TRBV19 TGTGCCAGTAGGACAGGTTCCGCGGATGAGCAGTTCTTC CASRTGSADEQFF
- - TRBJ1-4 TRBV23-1 TGCGCCAATTTCCAGGTTAATGAAAAACTGTTTTTT CANFQVNEKLFF
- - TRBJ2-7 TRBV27 TGTGCCAGCAGTGGTCCGGGACCAAGTTGGTACGAGCAGTACTTC CASSGPGPSWYEQYF
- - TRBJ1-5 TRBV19 TGTGCCAGTACGTCAGGTCTTTATAGCAATCAGCCCCAGCATTTT CASTSGLYSNQPQHF
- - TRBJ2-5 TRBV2 TGTGCCAGCAGCCTGACAGCCCAAGAGACCCAGTACTTC CASSLTAQETQYF
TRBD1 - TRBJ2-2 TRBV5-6 TGTGCCAGCAGCTCGGGACAGGGGACCGGGGAGCTGTTTTTT CASSSGQGTGELFF
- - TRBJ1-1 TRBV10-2 TGCGCCAGCAGCGAAAGGGGTATGGTCACTGAAGCTTTCTTT CASSERGMVTEAFF
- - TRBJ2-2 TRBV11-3 TGTGCCAGCAGCTCCATATCCGCGGACATGCACGGGGAGCTGTTTTTT CASSSISADMHGELFF
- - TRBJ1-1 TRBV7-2 TGTGCCAGCAGCTCCTGGTTGGGGTTGGGCACTGAAGCTTTCTTT CASSSWLGLGTEAFF
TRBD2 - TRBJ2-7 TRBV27 TGTGCCAGCAGGCTTGGGCGGGGGAATTTCTACGAGCAGTACTTC CASRLGRGNFYEQYF
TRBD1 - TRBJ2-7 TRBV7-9 TGTGCCAGCAGCGAAGACAGGGCCTACGAGCAGTACTTC CASSEDRAYEQYF
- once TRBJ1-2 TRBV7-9 TGTGCCAGCAGGGACAGTCTTCTGGGGGATGGCTACACCTTC CASRDSLLGDGYTF
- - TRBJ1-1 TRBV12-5 TGTGCTAGTGGTTTGGTAATATCCCCGGGCACTGAAGCTTTCTTT CASGLVISPGTEAFF
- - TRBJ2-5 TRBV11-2 TGTGCCAGCAGCTTGGGGGGTTTGGGTGAGACCCAGTACTTC CASSLGGLGETQYF
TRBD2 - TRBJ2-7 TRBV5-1 TGCGCCAGCAGCTTGGGGGGACTAGGGGCAACGTGGCCTGACGAGCAGTACTTC CASSLGGLGATWPDEQYF
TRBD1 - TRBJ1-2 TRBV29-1 TGCAGCGTTCACCAGACAGGGGCTAATGGCTACACCTTC CSVHQTGANGYTF
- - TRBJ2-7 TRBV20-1 TGCAGTGCTAGACAGGGCTACGAGCAGTACTTC CSARQGYEQYF
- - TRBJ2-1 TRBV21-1 TGTGTTGGGAGAGGGGTTACTAGCGGGGGAAATGAGCAGTTCTTC CVGRGVTSGGNEQFF